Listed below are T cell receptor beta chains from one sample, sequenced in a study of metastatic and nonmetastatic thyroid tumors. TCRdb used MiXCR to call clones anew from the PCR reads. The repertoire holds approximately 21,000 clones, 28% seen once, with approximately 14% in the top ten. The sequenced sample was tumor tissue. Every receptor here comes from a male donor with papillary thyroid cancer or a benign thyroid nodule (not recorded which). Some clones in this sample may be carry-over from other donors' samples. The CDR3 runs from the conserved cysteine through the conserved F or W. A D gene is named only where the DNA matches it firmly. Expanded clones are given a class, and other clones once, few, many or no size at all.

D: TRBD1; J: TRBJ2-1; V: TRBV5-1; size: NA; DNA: TGCGCCAGCAGCTTGGAGGACAGGGGGCTCTTTCGGGAGCAGTTCTTC; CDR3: CASSLEDRGLFREQFF
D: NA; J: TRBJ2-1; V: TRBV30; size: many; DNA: TGTGCCTGCCGGCGACAGGATAAGGCTAGCGCACTAAATGAGCAGTTCTTC; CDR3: CACRRQDKASALNEQFF
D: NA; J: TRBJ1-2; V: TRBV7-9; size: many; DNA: TGTGCCAGCAGCTTAATGGGGGACTATGGCTACACCTTC; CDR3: CASSLMGDYGYTF
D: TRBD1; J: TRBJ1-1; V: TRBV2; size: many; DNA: TGTGCCAGCAGTAATAACCTGGGACAGGGTGTTAAAGCTTTCTTT; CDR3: CASSNNLGQGVKAFF
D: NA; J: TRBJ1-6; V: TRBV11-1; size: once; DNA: TGTGCCAGCAGCCACGGGCCTAGCTCCTATAATTCACCCCTCCACTTT; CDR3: CASSHGPSSYNSPLHF
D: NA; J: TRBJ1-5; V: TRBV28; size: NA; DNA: TGTGCCAGCAGCTGGGGGTCGGGCAATCAGCCCCAGCATTTT; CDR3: CASSWGSGNQPQHF
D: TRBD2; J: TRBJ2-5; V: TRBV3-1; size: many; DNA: TGTGCCAGCAGCCAACTAGCGGGGGAGGAGACCCAGTACTTC; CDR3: CASSQLAGEETQYF
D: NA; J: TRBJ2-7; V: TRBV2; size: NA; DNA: TGTGCCAGCAGGGGTACTCAATCCTCATCCTACGAGCAGTACTTC; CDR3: CASRGTQSSSYEQYF
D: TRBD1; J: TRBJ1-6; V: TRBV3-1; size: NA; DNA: TGTGCCAGCAGCCACGCAGGGGGCTCCGGTTCACCCCTCCACTTT; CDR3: CASSHAGGSGSPLHF
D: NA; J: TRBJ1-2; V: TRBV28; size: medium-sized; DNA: TGTGCCAGCAGTTTTCCGGGCCGGGCGAGGGGATATGGCTACACCTTC; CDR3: CASSFPGRARGYGYTF
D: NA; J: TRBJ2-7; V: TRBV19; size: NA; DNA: TGTGCCAGTCGCGGGGCCCTCGAGCAGTACTTC; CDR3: CASRGALEQYF
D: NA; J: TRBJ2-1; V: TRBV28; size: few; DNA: TGTGCCAGCAGTTCCAATGAGCAGTTCTTC; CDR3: CASSSNEQFF
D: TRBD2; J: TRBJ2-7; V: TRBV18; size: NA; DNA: TGTGCCAGCTCACCTGGGACTAGCCGCGAGCAGTACTTC; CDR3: CASSPGTSREQYF
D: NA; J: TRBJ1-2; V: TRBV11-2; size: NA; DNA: TGTGCCAGCACCATTCACCCCCAGGGGAACTATGGCTACACCTTC; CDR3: CASTIHPQGNYGYTF
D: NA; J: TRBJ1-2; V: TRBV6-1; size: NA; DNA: TGTGCCAGCACCCGAAGTTCGGTAAAGTCGGGAGTGGGCTACACCTTC; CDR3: CASTRSSVKSGVGYTF
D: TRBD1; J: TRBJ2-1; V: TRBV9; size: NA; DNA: TGTGCCAGCAGCCCCCCAGACAGGGTGCCCGACAATGAGCAGTTCTTC; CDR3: CASSPPDRVPDNEQFF
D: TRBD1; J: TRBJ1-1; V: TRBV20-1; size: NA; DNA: TGCAGTGCGTCTCTAGGGGGCAACACTGAAGCTTTCTTT; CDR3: CSASLGGNTEAFF
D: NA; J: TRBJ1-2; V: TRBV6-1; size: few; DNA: TGTGCCAGCGGTCCCCACAGTGCCTGGCATGGCTACACCTTC; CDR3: CASGPHSAWHGYTF
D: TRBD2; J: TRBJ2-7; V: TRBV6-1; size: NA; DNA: TGTGCCAGCCTAGCGGGAGGGTCCGAGCAGTACTTC; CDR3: CASLAGGSEQYF